A selection of T cell receptor beta chains follows, all from one sample in a study of CD8 T cells in ankylosing spondylitis. TCRdb passed the 5' RACE reads through MiXCR, listing each CDR3 protein once. Seen here are fewer than 750,000 distinct CDR3 sequences, roughly 19% observed once, and the top ten hold under 20%. The material sequenced was blood, either unsorted or a sorted T cell fraction (not recorded which). These receptors were collected from a male donor with ankylosing spondylitis. Each CDR3 is given with its conserved first and last residue. A D gene is named only where the DNA matches it firmly. The size of a clone is reported for some rows only, either as once, few or many, or as a class for expanded clones.

d_gene,v_gene,abundance,j_gene,len,CDR3nt,CDR3aa
NA,TRBV4-1,few,TRBJ1-1,16,TGCGCCAGCAGCCAAGAGACTGGGCGGGTGAACACTGAAGCTTTCTTT,CASSQETGRVNTEAFF
NA,TRBV6-5,NA,TRBJ2-1,15,TGTGCCAGCAGTTACCTCCAGGGGAGCTACAATGAGCAGTTCTTC,CASSYLQGSYNEQFF
TRBD1,TRBV5-1,many,TRBJ1-6,15,TGCGCCAGCAGCCCTCGCGGACAGGAATCTTCACCCCTCCACTTT,CASSPRGQESSPLHF
TRBD1,TRBV7-2,few,TRBJ2-5,17,TGTGCCAGCAGCTCACCCGGGACAGGTGACTTGAGAGAGACCCAGTACTTC,CASSSPGTGDLRETQYF
NA,TRBV27,few,TRBJ2-7,15,TGTGCCAGCAGTCAAGACAGAGGAGAAGGTTACGAGCAGTACTTC,CASSQDRGEGYEQYF
NA,TRBV18,many,TRBJ2-1,13,TGTGCCAGCTCATCAAAGCCGGACAATGAGCAGTTCTTC,CASSSKPDNEQFF
TRBD2,TRBV14,NA,TRBJ2-1,16,TGTGCCAGCAGCCAATATCTGTCTAGCGGGCCACATGAGCAGTTCTTC,CASSQYLSSGPHEQFF
NA,TRBV12-3/TRBV12-4,NA,TRBJ2-7,14,TGTGCCAGCAGTTTAGCGGAATTTACCTACGAGCAGTACTTC,CASSLAEFTYEQYF
NA,TRBV27,NA,TRBJ2-3,16,TGTGCCAGCAAATCCGGGACGCCCCTCAGCACAGATACGCAGTATTTT,CASKSGTPLSTDTQYF
TRBD1,TRBV4-2,NA,TRBJ1-2,16,TGTGCCAGCAGCCCCACGGCGGGACAGACTAACTATGGCTACACCTTC,CASSPTAGQTNYGYTF
NA,TRBV10-2,NA,TRBJ2-7,14,TGCGCCAGCACCCCACACAGGGATGCCTACGAGCAGTACTTC,CASTPHRDAYEQYF
NA,TRBV7-2,few,TRBJ2-6,14,TGTGCCAGCACCCTTATATTTGGGGCCAACGTCCTGACTTTC,CASTLIFGANVLTF
TRBD1,TRBV20-1,NA,TRBJ2-2,18,TGCAGTGCTAGAGACAACGACAGGGGCGTTATTAACACCGGGGAGCTGTTTTTT,CSARDNDRGVINTGELFF
TRBD2,TRBV12-3/TRBV12-4,many,TRBJ2-5,16,TGTGCCAGCAGTTTAGTTGCTAGCGGGAGAAGGGAGACCCAGTACTTC,CASSLVASGRRETQYF
TRBD2,TRBV12-3/TRBV12-4,few,TRBJ2-3,14,TGTGCCAGCAGTTACGTGGGAGGGCCAGATACGCAGTATTTT,CASSYVGGPDTQYF
TRBD1,TRBV7-1,NA,TRBJ2-7,22,TGTGCCAGCAGCTCACCAACCCAGACAGGGGGCGCCCGTGCAGGGCACACATACGAGCAGTACTTC,CASSSPTQTGGARAGHTYEQYF
NA,TRBV7-2,NA,TRBJ2-3,14,TGTGCCAGCACCTTCCAAGCCCTTGTGGATACGCAGTATTTT,CASTFQALVDTQYF
NA,TRBV27,NA,TRBJ2-5,16,TGTGCCAGCAGTTTCTCTAGCGCCATATTCCAAGAGACCCAGTACTTC,CASSFSSAIFQETQYF
NA,TRBV27,NA,TRBJ2-7,13,TGTGCCAGCAGTATCGGTAGGGCCTACGAGCAGTACTTC,CASSIGRAYEQYF
TRBD2,TRBV6-2/TRBV6-3,NA,TRBJ2-1,17,TGTGCCAGCAGTTACTCGAGGACTAGCCTCTCCTACAATGAGCAGTTCTTC,CASSYSRTSLSYNEQFF
NA,TRBV5-1,NA,TRBJ2-3,16,TGCGCCAGCAGCTTGGCCAAGAGCGCTAGCACAGATACGCAGTATTTT,CASSLAKSASTDTQYF
NA,TRBV7-8,NA,TRBJ2-3,17,TGTGCCAGCAGCCCCCTCCCCGGGGGAGGACACACAGATACGCAGTATTTT,CASSPLPGGGHTDTQYF
NA,TRBV18,NA,TRBJ2-2,15,TGTGCCAGCCTCGACAGGCGAACGAACACCGGGGAGCTGTTTTTT,CASLDRRTNTGELFF
TRBD2,TRBV5-3,NA,TRBJ2-6,16,TGTGCGTCCCGCAGGCTAGCGGGAGCCGGGGCCAACGTCCTGACTTTC,CASRRLAGAGANVLTF
TRBD1,TRBV18,few,TRBJ2-7,14,TGTGCCAGCTCACCATCGGGACAGGGATCTGGGCAGTACTTC,CASSPSGQGSGQYF
TRBD2,TRBV5-4,NA,TRBJ2-2,16,TGTGCCAGCAGCCCAAGACTAGCGGGAGAGGCCGGGGAGCTGTTTTTT,CASSPRLAGEAGELFF
NA,TRBV29-1,NA,TRBJ1-1,14,TGCAGCGTCCTGGGTCGGGGGCAGGGGACTGAAGCTTTCTTT,CSVLGRGQGTEAFF
NA,TRBV2,NA,TRBJ2-3,15,TGTGCCAGCACAGGCTCAACAGGGTATACAGATACGCAGTATTTT,CASTGSTGYTDTQYF
TRBD2,TRBV9,NA,TRBJ2-5,15,TGTGCCAGCAGCGTGGGACTAGCGGAACAAGAGACCCAGTACTTC,CASSVGLAEQETQYF
NA,TRBV5-1,few,TRBJ1-1,15,TGCGCCAGCAGCTTGGTGCCGGAATTAGGACTCGAAGCTTTCTTT,CASSLVPELGLEAFF
NA,TRBV6-1,few,TRBJ1-1,13,TGTGCCAGCTTGAATGGGATGAACACTGAAGCTTTCTTT,CASLNGMNTEAFF
NA,TRBV12-3/TRBV12-4,NA,TRBJ2-1,15,TGTGCCACCTGCCGGGGCCAGAGCTCCTACAATGAGCAGTTCTTC,CATCRGQSSYNEQFF
NA,TRBV20-1,many,TRBJ2-1,17,TGCAGTGCTAGAGTGTTAATGTCTGGGTTCTCGAACAATGAGCAGTTCTTC,CSARVLMSGFSNNEQFF
NA,TRBV7-2,few,TRBJ2-7,15,TGTGCCAGCAGCGCCCAAGATCGGAGCTCCTACGAGCAGTACTTC,CASSAQDRSSYEQYF
NA,TRBV20-1,NA,TRBJ2-7,17,TGCAGTGCTAGAGATAGGGGCAGGGTGAGCGTAAACTACGAGCAGTACTTC,CSARDRGRVSVNYEQYF
TRBD1,TRBV7-2,NA,TRBJ2-7,16,TGTGCCAGCAGCTTAGGGGCTGGGGGACAGAGATACGAGCAGTACTTC,CASSLGAGGQRYEQYF
NA,TRBV9,NA,TRBJ1-6,13,TGTGCCAGCAGTCCCCGGGGGTCCTCACCCCTCCACTTT,CASSPRGSSPLHF
TRBD2,TRBV11-2,few,TRBJ2-1,19,TGTGCCAGCAGCTTAGGGGGACTAGCGACGGCGGGGTCCCGTAATGAGCAGTTCTTC,CASSLGGLATAGSRNEQFF
NA,TRBV9,few,TRBJ1-6,16,TGTGCCAGCAGCGTAGGGGTGAGGGCAGGGAATTCACCCCTCCACTTT,CASSVGVRAGNSPLHF
NA,TRBV7-9,few,TRBJ2-5,15,TGTGCCAGCAGTCAACGGGGTTGGCAACAAGAGACCCAGTACTTC,CASSQRGWQQETQYF
NA,TRBV9,NA,TRBJ2-3,14,TGTGCCAGCAGCTCCCGGGGCTCCTTAGATACGCAGTATTTT,CASSSRGSLDTQYF
NA,TRBV18,NA,TRBJ1-2,15,TGTGCCAGCTCACCACCGGACACCCCAGTTCCTGGCTACACCTTC,CASSPPDTPVPGYTF
NA,TRBV4-2,few,TRBJ2-7,14,TGTGCCAGCAGCGAACCGGGGCTTGCCTACGAGCAGTACTTC,CASSEPGLAYEQYF
TRBD1,TRBV14,NA,TRBJ2-2,17,TGTGCCAGCAGCCAAGCAAGACAGAACAGGGGGACCGGGGAGCTGTTTTTT,CASSQARQNRGTGELFF
TRBD1,TRBV5-1,few,TRBJ2-2,15,TGCGCCAGCAGCGCCGACAGGGCGAACACCGGGGAGCTGTTTTTT,CASSADRANTGELFF
TRBD2,TRBV7-2,NA,TRBJ2-7,15,TGTGCCAGCAGCTTAGGAGGGACTACCCACCGCGAGCAGTACTTC,CASSLGGTTHREQYF
NA,TRBV20-1,few,TRBJ1-5,13,TGCAGTGCTGGGGTGGTAAATAGTCAGCCCCAGCATTTT,CSAGVVNSQPQHF
TRBD2,TRBV20-1,few,TRBJ2-2,14,TGCAGTGCGAGGACTAGCGGGAGTATCGGGGAGCTGTTTTTT,CSARTSGSIGELFF
NA,TRBV4-3,NA,TRBJ1-3,15,TGCGCCAGCAGCCAAGATAAGGATAAGAGAAACACCATATATTTT,CASSQDKDKRNTIYF
NA,TRBV7-2,few,TRBJ2-3,14,TGTGCCAGCCGGACGGATCCTAGCACAGATACGCAGTATTTT,CASRTDPSTDTQYF
NA,TRBV6-2/TRBV6-3,few,TRBJ1-1,11,TGTGCCACCAGCTCGGCAGTTGAAGCTTTCTTT,CATSSAVEAFF
NA,TRBV5-1,NA,TRBJ2-5,15,TGCGCCAGCAGCTTGGTTGGCTCCTATCAAGAGACCCAGTACTTC,CASSLVGSYQETQYF
NA,TRBV7-6,NA,TRBJ2-2,14,TGTGCCAGCAGCTTAGCGCAGCGGACCGGGGAGCTGTTTTTT,CASSLAQRTGELFF
NA,TRBV20-1,NA,TRBJ2-3,13,TGCAGTGCTAGCGGACCAAATAGGGATACGCAGTATTTT,CSASGPNRDTQYF
NA,TRBV6-1,few,TRBJ1-1,14,TGTGCCAGCAGTCAAAGGGCCTCAGGCACTGAAGCTTTCTTT,CASSQRASGTEAFF
NA,TRBV5-1,NA,TRBJ2-5,14,TGCGCCAGCAAGCTTTACAGGGAGGCCGAGACCCAGTACTTC,CASKLYREAETQYF
TRBD2,TRBV7-9,NA,TRBJ2-7,16,TGTGCCAGCAGCTTAGCTGATGGCGGGGGAGAGTACGAGCAGTACTTC,CASSLADGGGEYEQYF
NA,TRBV9,NA,TRBJ2-2,15,TGTGCCAGCAGCGTCGCGGGCATTAACACCGGGGAGCCGTTTTTT,CASSVAGINTGEPFF
NA,TRBV4-1,NA,TRBJ1-5,14,TGCGCCAGCAGCCAAGGGGCGGACAATCAGCCCCAGCATTTT,CASSQGADNQPQHF